The 24 T cell receptor beta chains presented below share a single source sample, sequenced in a study of OX40 agonist ivuxolimab in advanced cancers. The method was immunoSEQ multiplex PCR; TCRdb's version includes in-frame clones alone and lacks a portion of them. The sample includes 70,000 to 75,000 clones, over 75% seen only once; the top ten take under 0.55%. The sequencing here drew on CD4+ or CD8+ T cells sorted from blood, taken in a trial of the OX40 agonist ivuxolimab. These receptors came from an adult with an advanced solid tumor such as melanoma, head and neck, liver or kidney cancer.

This chain joins TRBV2 and TRBJ1-2; tentatively, D is TRBD1 (5 bases). The CDR3 sequence is 12 residues long. V dropped 2 bases and J dropped 5 bases, with 6 bases sitting between them. The germline V gene has CDR1 SNHLY and CDR2 FYNNEI. The CDR3 DNA reads TGTGCCAGCAGTGAATCAGGGTATGGCTACACCTTC. The encoded protein is CASSESGYGYTF.

The chain is built from TRBV2 and TRBJ2-3, with TRBD2 identical over 10 bases. There are 19 residues in the CDR3. The germline V gene encodes CDR1 SNHLY and CDR2 FYNNEI. V lost 7 bases and J lost 1; bases outside the gene matches: 17. The CDR3 protein is CASTRVGSPGTSGTDTQYF. The CDR3 bases are TGTGCCAGCACCAGGGTGGGGAGTCCCGGGACTAGCGGCACAGATACGCAGTATTTT.

V gene TRBV19 combines with J gene TRBJ1-5, with unresolved D. Trimming took off 5 bases at V and 4 bases at J, with 12 bases between the two ends. CDR1 and CDR2 from the germline V gene are LNHDA and SQIVND (reference sequence). The CDR3 has 14 amino acids. Here the CDR3 reads CASSWSQLNQPQHF. The DNA for the CDR3 is TGTGCCAGTAGTTGGTCGCAGCTAAATCAGCCCCAGCATTTT.

The rearrangement links TRBV28 to TRBJ2-7, with a weak D call TRBD1 (6 bases). Trimming stripped 3 bases from V and 0 bases from J, with 15 bases between. The CDR3 sequence is 16 residues long. CDR1 MDHEN and CDR2 SYDVKM come from the germline V gene. The CDR3: CASSFRQAPFSYEQYF. In DNA form, the CDR3 reads TGTGCCAGCAGTTTTAGACAGGCCCCCTTCTCCTACGAGCAGTACTTC.

The chain uses TRBV28 and TRBJ1-2, with a weak D call TRBD1 (6 bases). The germline CDR1 and CDR2 sequences are MDHEN and SYDVKM. CDR3 length: 13 amino acids. V was pared by 5 bases and J by 8 bases, with 15 bases between. The CDR3: CASSPEGVRGYTF. CDR3 sequence (DNA): TGTGCCAGCAGTCCCGAGGGGGTCCGAGGCTACACCTTC.

The chain has TRBV5-1 and TRBJ2-2; perhaps TRBD2 as D (6 bases). CDR1 SGHRS and CDR2 YFSETQ come from the germline V gene. This CDR3 has 16 residues. Trimming left V 4 bases short and J 3 bases short, with 16 bases between. The CDR3 loop is CASSLGYSGYTGELFF. In nucleotides, the CDR3 is TGCGCCAGCAGCCTTGGATATAGCGGTTACACCGGGGAGCTGTTTTTT. Together with reference TRBV5-1 and TRBJ2-2, the CDR3 gives the full variable domain: KAGVTQTPRYLIKTRGQQVTLSCSPISGHRSVSWYQQTPGQGLQFLFEYFSETQRNKGNFPGRFSGRQFSNSRSEMNVSTLELGDSALYLCASSLGYSGYTGELFFGEGSRLTVL.

This chain connects TRBV5-1 to TRBJ1-2, with no clear D. Germline CDR1 SGHRS, CDR2 YFSETQ. Trimming removed 3 bases at V and 1 base at J, with 13 bases between. The CDR3 is 15 amino acids. The CDR3 DNA is TGCGCCAGCAGCTCGTCTGAGGTCTTTAACTATGGCTACACCTTC. Translation gives CASSSSEVFNYGYTF.

A single count supports this clone. The genes are TRBV6-6 and TRBJ1-5, with D hard to call. The CDR3 runs to 13 residues. Germline-derived CDR1 and CDR2 are MNHNY and SVGAGI (reference sequence). V dropped 2 bases and J dropped 7 bases, with 9 bases sitting between them. CDR3 region: CASSYPAGQPQHF. In DNA form, the CDR3 reads TGTGCCAGCAGTTACCCGGCAGGCCAGCCCCAGCATTTT.

The chain couples TRBV6-5 to TRBJ1-2, with 9 bases identical to TRBD1. The V gene's germline CDR1 is MNHEY and CDR2 SVGAGI. The CDR3 contains 14 residues. The junction had 8 bases not matched to a gene; V was cut back by 5 bases and J by 7 bases. The CDR3 reads CASSETGTGSGYTF. CDR3 in DNA: TGTGCCAGCAGTGAAACCGGGACAGGGAGTGGCTACACCTTC.

This chain uses TRBV7-2 with TRBJ2-1, with D tentatively TRBD2 (7 bases). The germline V gene has CDR1 SGHTA and CDR2 FQGNSA. Trimming removed 1 base from V and 0 bases from J, with 13 bases in between. The CDR3 covers 17 residues. The CDR3 region is CASSLVGGLSSYNEQFF. CDR3 bases: TGTGCCAGCAGCTTAGTCGGGGGGCTAAGCTCCTACAATGAGCAGTTCTTC.

The V call is TRBV7-9, the J call TRBJ2-5; D tentatively fits TRBD1 or TRBD2 (6 bases each). The CDR3 is made up of 14 amino acids. V was cut by 5 bases and J by 5 bases, with 15 bases left in between. The germline CDR1 and CDR2 sequences are SEHNR and FQNEAQ (reference sequence). CDR3 loop: CASSLSGAGETQYF. CDR3 DNA: TGTGCCAGCAGCCTCTCGGGGGCGGGGGAGACCCAGTACTTC.

The sample holds a few counts of this clone. The chain recombines TRBV7-9 with TRBJ2-4; TRBD1 matches at 7 bases. Per germline, CDR1 SEHNR and CDR2 FQNEAQ (reference sequence). The length of the CDR3 is 16 residues. After removal of 0 bases from V and 1 base from J, the junction contained 3 bases not matched to a gene. CDR3 in DNA: TGTGCCAGCAGCTTAGCAGGGGGCGAGGCCAAAAACATTCAGTACTTC. This gives the protein CASSLAGGEAKNIQYF.

The chain has TRBV2 and TRBJ2-7, with 11 bases matching TRBD2. Per the germline V gene, CDR1 is SNHLY and CDR2 is FYNNEI. V gave up 6 bases and J gave up 2 bases; unmatched junction bases: 3. The CDR3 is 14 residues long. For the CDR3, the DNA is TGTGCCAGCAGAAAACTAGCGGGGGCCTACGAGCAGTACTTC. Amino acids: CASRKLAGAYEQYF.

Here the CDR3 DNA reads TGTGCCTGGAGACAGACCCGGGTAGGAGAGCAGTACTTC. This codes for CAWRQTRVGEQYF. The J gene is TRBJ2-7, the V gene TRBV30; D unresolved. The germline CDR1 and CDR2 sequences are GTSNPN and SVGIG (reference sequence). CDR3 length equals 13 residues. Trimming cost V 3 bases and J 7 bases, with 16 bases left between them. Full variable domain (missing parts from reference TRBV30 and TRBJ2-7): SQTIHQWPATLVQPVGSPLSLECTVEGTSNPNLYWYRQAAGRGLQLLFYSVGIGQISSEVPQNLSASRPQDRQFILSSKKLLLSDSGFYLCAWRQTRVGEQYFGPGTRLTVT.

This clone was seen once. The chain couples TRBV7-2 to TRBJ2-1; 7 bases map to TRBD2. V shed 6 bases and J 1 base; nucleotides not matched to a gene: 3. Per germline, CDR1 SGHTA and CDR2 FQGNSA. CDR3 length equals 14 residues. DNA for the CDR3: TGTGCCAGCAGTCGGGACTATTCCTACAATGAGCAGTTCTTC. Encoded protein: CASSRDYSYNEQFF.

In its sample, this clone was seen a few times. CDR3 bases: TGTGCCAGCAGCCCCGGGACTACCACCTACGAGCAGTACTTC. It is translated as CASSPGTTTYEQYF. The rearrangement uses TRBV7-9 and TRBJ2-7, with 7 bases aligning to TRBD2. In germline, CDR1 is SEHNR, CDR2 FQNEAQ (reference sequence). V lost 5 bases and J lost 2; bases outside the gene matches: 6. There are 14 residues in the CDR3. Full variable domain (outside the CDR3, taken from reference TRBV7-9 and TRBJ2-7): DTGVSQNPRHKITKRGQNVTFRCDPISEHNRLYWYRQTLGQGPEFLTYFQNEAQLEKSRLLSDRFSAERPKGSFSTLEIQRTEQGDSAMYLCASSPGTTTYEQYFGPGTRLTVT.

V and J are TRBV7-2 and TRBJ2-3, with 11 positions matching TRBD2. The V segment lost 3 bases and the J segment 7 bases; nucleotides outside the gene matches: 6. The CDR3 spans 15 residues. Per the germline V gene, CDR1 is SGHTA and CDR2 is FQGNSA. The CDR3 here is CASSFVAGGGNTQYF. The CDR3 DNA reads as TGTGCCAGCAGCTTTGTAGCGGGAGGGGGGAATACGCAGTATTTT.

This clone occurred once. The chain carries TRBV30 and TRBJ1-2, with 7 bases that match TRBD1. The CDR3 is 14 residues long. Germline CDR1 reads GTSNPN; CDR2 reads SVGIG (reference sequence). Unmatched junction bases numbered 4, after V lost 3 bases and J lost 0 bases. The CDR3 is CAWSKGATNYGYTF. The CDR3 DNA sequence: TGTGCCTGGAGCAAGGGGGCGACTAACTATGGCTACACCTTC.

The rearrangement links TRBV6-5 to TRBJ1-2; 8 bases fit TRBD1. With 6 bases clipped from V and 8 bases from J, the junction kept 14 bases outside the gene matches. The CDR3 length is 15 residues. Germline V gives CDR1 MNHEY, CDR2 SVGAGI. CDR3 nucleotides: TGTGCCAGCAGAAACGGGGCAGGGGGCTCAGTCGGCTACACCTTC. Translating it yields CASRNGAGGSVGYTF.

The chain links TRBV19 to TRBJ1-3, with D possibly being TRBD1 (5 bases). Trimming stripped 6 bases from V and 3 bases from J, with 9 bases between. Germline CDR1 LNHDA, CDR2 SQIVND (reference sequence). This CDR3 contains 13 residues. The CDR3: CASRGLGGNTIYF. CDR3 nucleotides: TGTGCCAGTAGGGGGCTCGGTGGAAACACCATATATTTT.

The genes are TRBV11-3 and TRBJ2-7; 12 bases fit TRBD2. CDR1 SGHNT and CDR2 YENEEA come from the germline V gene. CDR3 length equals 14 residues. Trimming took 5 bases from V and 6 from J; bases not matched to a gene: 5. Written as DNA, the CDR3 is TGTGCCAGCAGCCCCCGACTAGCGGGAGCCGAGCAGTACTTC. Its protein product is CASSPRLAGAEQYF.

The V and J genes are TRBV2 and TRBJ1-2; TRBD1 aligns across 9 bases. Germline V gene sequence: CDR1 SNHLY, CDR2 FYNNEI. The ends lost 6 bases at V and 8 bases at J; junction bases unmatched: 7. The CDR3 contains 13 residues. The DNA of the CDR3 is TGTGCCAGCAGGGTACAGGGGGCGGGGGGCTACACCTTC. As protein: CASRVQGAGGYTF.

The chain carries TRBV2 and TRBJ1-3, with D uncertain. The CDR3 loop spans 13 amino acids. V was shortened by 6 bases and J by 0 bases, with 6 bases between the two germline ends. Germline V gives CDR1 SNHLY, CDR2 FYNNEI. The CDR3 sequence is CASRGSSGNTIYF. In DNA form, the CDR3 reads TGTGCCAGCAGGGGATCCTCTGGAAACACCATATATTTT.

The chain employs TRBV11-2 and TRBJ1-5, with 7 bases that match TRBD1. V was clipped by 5 bases and J by 6 bases; unmatched bases: 7. The germline gives CDR1 SGHAT, CDR2 FQNNGV. This CDR3 contains 14 residues. CDR3 in DNA: TGTGCCAGCAGCCCAGGGGGATGGGGTCAGCCCCAGCATTTT. Encoded protein: CASSPGGWGQPQHF.